The 21 T cell receptor beta chains below come from one sample, sequenced in a study of CXCR3-negative and CXCR3-positive naive CD8 T cells. Libraries were UMI-labeled 5' RACE TRB cDNA. TCRdb processed the 5' RACE reads again and assigns one entry to each CDR3 protein, with no DNA. This table holds some 140,000 distinct CDR3 sequences. No antigen is known for these receptors. Whole-study results and caveats: When CXCR3-positive naive cells were set against CXCR3-negative naive cells, the former had more hydrophobic TRB CDR3s.

The sequencing sample was made of naive CXCR3+ CD8+ T cells from blood. As to subset: CD45RO-CCR7+CD27+CD95- naive CD8+ T cells expressing CXCR3 (TNR3+). These receptors were taken from a human donor in good health. Some clones in this sample may be carry-over from other donors' samples.

The chain links TRBV15 to TRBJ1-1; TCRdb indicates TRBD1, and absent DNA this call remains unverified. The CDR3 covers 15 residues. Looked up from germline, CDR1 is LNHNV and CDR2 is YYDKDF (reference sequence). The CDR3 sequence: CATSGGGDRGTEAFF. The full variable domain, with the rest looked up from reference TRBV15 and TRBJ1-1, is DAMVIQNPRYQVTQFGKPVTLSCSQTLNHNVMYWYQQKSSQAPKLLFHYYDKDFNNEADTPDNFQSRRPNTSFCFLDIRSPGLGDTAMYLCATSGGGDRGTEAFFGQGTRLTVV.

This chain links TRBV30 with TRBJ2-3; TCRdb designates TRBD2, a call that cannot be tested without DNA. Germline V gives CDR1 GTSNPN, CDR2 SVGIG (reference sequence). CDR3 length: 14 residues. CDR3 residues: CAWSLAGITDTQYF.

V and J are TRBV20-1 and TRBJ1-1. This CDR3 is built from 13 residues. Germline CDR1 and CDR2: DFQATT and SNEGSKA (reference sequence). CDR3 residues: CSARAWSGTEAFF.

The CDR3 spells CASSSGTGFDYEQFF. This sequence joins TRBV27 and TRBJ2-1; TCRdb reports TRBD1, a call that lacks DNA to check it against. Germline loops: CDR1 MNHEY, CDR2 SMNVEV (reference sequence). The CDR3 covers 15 residues.

The V call is TRBV7-9, the J call TRBJ1-2; the TCRdb call, TRBD1, lacks DNA for checking. The CDR3 length is 15 residues. CDR1 SEHNR and CDR2 FQNEAQ come from the germline V gene (reference sequence). The CDR3 here is CASSESPTGADGYTF. Based on the CDR3 plus reference TRBV7-9 and TRBJ1-2, the full variable domain is DTGVSQNPRHKITKRGQNVTFRCDPISEHNRLYWYRQTLGQGPEFLTYFQNEAQLEKSRLLSDRFSAERPKGSFSTLEIQRTEQGDSAMYLCASSESPTGADGYTFGSGTRLTVV.

The rearrangement links TRBV29-1 to TRBJ2-2; TCRdb outputs TRBD1, but without DNA this stays unchecked. From germline, CDR1 is SQVTM and CDR2 ANQGSEA. The CDR3 sequence is 12 residues long. CDR3 protein: CSVAQGSGELFF.

CDR3 amino acids: CASRAAGEYEQYF. The chain uses TRBV19 and TRBJ2-7; TCRdb reports TRBD1, a call that lacks DNA to check it against. CDR3 size: 13 residues. Germline-derived CDR1 and CDR2 are LNHDA and SQIVND (reference sequence).

This rearrangement joins TRBV14 to TRBJ1-2. There are 14 residues in the CDR3. Germline CDR1 is SGHDN and CDR2 is FVKESK. CDR3 region: CASSQISGYYGYTF. Full variable domain (remainder filled in from reference TRBV14 and TRBJ1-2): EAGVTQFPSHSVIEKGQTVTLRCDPISGHDNLYWYRRVMGKEIKFLLHFVKESKQDESGMPNNRFLAERTGGTYSTLKVQPAELEDSGVYFCASSQISGYYGYTFGSGTRLTVV.

The J gene is TRBJ2-1, the V gene TRBV29-1; TCRdb names TRBD2, which stays unverified in the absence of DNA. The CDR3 runs 14 residues. CDR1 and CDR2 from the germline V gene are SQVTM and ANQGSEA. The CDR3 is CSVEWASGRPDQFF.

The gene calls are TRBV7-9 and TRBJ1-2. This CDR3 has 14 amino acids. From germline, CDR1 is SEHNR and CDR2 FQNEAQ (reference sequence). This CDR3 is CASSPTLRGYGYTF.

The chain carries TRBV28 and TRBJ2-1; the D call from TCRdb, TRBD2, cannot be confirmed without DNA. The CDR3 runs 17 residues. Germline V gene data show CDR1 as MDHEN and CDR2 as SYDVKM. CDR3 in amino acids: CASSSSIAGGRNNEQFF.

The J gene is TRBJ2-7, the V gene TRBV4-1; TCRdb returns TRBD2, unconfirmable since there is no DNA. The CDR3 totals 15 residues. CDR1 and CDR2 from the germline V gene are MGHRA and YSYEKL. CDR3 residues: CASSQTSGLSYEQYF.

The chain employs TRBV13 and TRBJ2-1; TCRdb indicates TRBD2, and absent DNA this call remains unverified. The CDR3 spans 15 residues. Germline CDR1 and CDR2: PRHDT and FYEKMQ (reference sequence). CDR3 residues: CASSPQTSFRNEEFF.

This sequence joins TRBV15 and TRBJ2-2; the D call of TRBD1 rests on TCRdb alone, since no DNA is present to check it. Germline V gene sequence: CDR1 LNHNV, CDR2 YYDKDF (reference sequence). This CDR3 has 15 amino acids. CDR3 in amino acids: CATSQGMSNTGELFF.

The V gene is TRBV20-1, the J gene TRBJ1-5; TCRdb picks TRBD1, but there is no DNA to check that call. The CDR3 spans 18 residues. The germline gives CDR1 DFQATT, CDR2 SNEGSKA (reference sequence). CDR3: CSARNSRDRGYYNQPRHF.

The chain uses TRBV30 and TRBJ2-7; no DNA is available, so the TRBD2 call from TCRdb remains unchecked. Germline V gene lookup returns CDR1 GTSNPN and CDR2 SVGIG (reference sequence). The CDR3 covers 12 residues. This CDR3 is CAWSAISYEQYF.

The chain employs TRBV20-1 and TRBJ2-7. This CDR3 has 11 residues. From germline, CDR1 is DFQATT and CDR2 SNEGSKA (reference sequence). CDR3 residues: CSARAGYEQYF.

The chain uses TRBV15 and TRBJ2-7; the TCRdb call, TRBD2, lacks DNA for checking. CDR1 and CDR2 from the germline V gene are LNHNV and YYDKDF (reference sequence). The length of the CDR3 is 16 residues. The CDR3 spells CTTSSASGRGAYEQYF.

The genes are TRBV4-1 and TRBJ2-1; the TCRdb D gene call, TRBD2, has no DNA to confirm it. This CDR3 is built from 19 residues. Germline V gene sequence: CDR1 MGHRA, CDR2 YSYEKL. CDR3 amino acids: CASSQATSGASSSYNEQFF.

The chain has TRBV15 and TRBJ2-1; TCRdb names TRBD1, which stays unverified in the absence of DNA. Germline lookup yields CDR1 LNHNV and CDR2 YYDKDF (reference sequence). The CDR3 is 14 amino acids. CDR3 residues: CATDSGIYYNEQFF.

V usage is TRBV4-1 and J usage is TRBJ2-3; TCRdb's assignment of TRBD2 cannot be checked, as there is no DNA. Germline V CDR1 and CDR2: MGHRA, YSYEKL. The CDR3 extends over 15 amino acids. The chain's CDR3 is CASSYRDLNTDTQYF.